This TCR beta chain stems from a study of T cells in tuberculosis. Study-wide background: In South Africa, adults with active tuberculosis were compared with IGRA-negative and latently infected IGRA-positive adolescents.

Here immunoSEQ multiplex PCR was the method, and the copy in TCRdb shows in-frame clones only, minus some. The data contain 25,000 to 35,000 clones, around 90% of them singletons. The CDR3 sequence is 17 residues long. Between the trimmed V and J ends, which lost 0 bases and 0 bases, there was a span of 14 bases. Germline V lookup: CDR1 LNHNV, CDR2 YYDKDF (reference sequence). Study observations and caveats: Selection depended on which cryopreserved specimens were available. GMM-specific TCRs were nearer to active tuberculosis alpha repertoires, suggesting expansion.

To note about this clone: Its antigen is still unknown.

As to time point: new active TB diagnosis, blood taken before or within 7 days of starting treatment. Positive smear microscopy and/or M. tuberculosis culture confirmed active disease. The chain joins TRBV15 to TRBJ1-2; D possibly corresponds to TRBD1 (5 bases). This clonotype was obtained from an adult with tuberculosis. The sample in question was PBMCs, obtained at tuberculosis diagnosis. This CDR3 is CATSRDRRQNANYGYTF. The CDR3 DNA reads TGTGCCACCAGCAGAGATAGAAGACAGAACGCTAACTATGGCTACACCTTC.